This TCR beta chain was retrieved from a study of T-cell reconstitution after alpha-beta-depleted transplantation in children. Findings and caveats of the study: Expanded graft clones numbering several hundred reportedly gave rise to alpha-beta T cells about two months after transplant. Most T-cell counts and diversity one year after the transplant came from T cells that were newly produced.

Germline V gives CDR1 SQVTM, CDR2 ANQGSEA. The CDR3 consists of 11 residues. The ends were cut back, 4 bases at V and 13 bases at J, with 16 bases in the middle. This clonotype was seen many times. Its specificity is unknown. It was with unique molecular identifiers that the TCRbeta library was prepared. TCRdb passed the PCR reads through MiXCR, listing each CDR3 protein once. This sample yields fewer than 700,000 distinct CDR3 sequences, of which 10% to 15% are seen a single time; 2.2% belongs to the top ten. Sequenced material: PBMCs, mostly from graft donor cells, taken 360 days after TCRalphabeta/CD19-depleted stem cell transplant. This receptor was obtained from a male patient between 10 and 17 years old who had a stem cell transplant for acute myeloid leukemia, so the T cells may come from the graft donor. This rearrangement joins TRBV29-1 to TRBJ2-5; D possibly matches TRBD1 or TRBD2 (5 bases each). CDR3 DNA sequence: TGCAGCGTTGGAGGGCAAGGGGTAGGGTACTTC. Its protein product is CSVGGQGVGYF.